The clone carrying this T cell receptor beta chain has a single count. What it binds is unknown. TCRdb's table, derived via immunoSEQ multiplex PCR, lists solely in-frame clones and lacks some. The sample shows 35,000 or so clones, over 65% of them seen only once. The sample originates from a study of CD4 T cells in relation to SARS-CoV-2 and coronaviruses. 80,000 to 100,000 naive or memory CD4+ cells were cultured with CEF peptides for under twelve days. In germline, CDR1 is SGHAT, CDR2 FQDESV (reference sequence). The CDR3 sequence is 16 residues long. Germline trimming cut 4 bases from V and 2 bases from J; bases unmatched to any gene: 5.

The clonotype originates from an adult with COVID-19. The sample taken for sequencing was memory CD4+ T cells from PBMCs, cultured in vitro. The chain is built from TRBV11-1 and TRBJ2-3; TRBD2 matches 11 bases. CDR3 residues: CASSSGTSGPTDTQYF. The CDR3, as DNA: TGTGCCAGCAGCTCCGGGACTAGCGGACCCACAGATACGCAGTATTTT.